This passage covers 15 T cell receptor beta chains from one sample sequenced in a study of human T cells and chemical hapten exposure. Regarding time point: pre-sensitization, week 0. Treatment here: therapeutic diphenylcyclopropenone sensitization with weekly scalp DPC. TCRdb reanalysed the RACE reads using MiXCR and keeps one entry per CDR3 protein. The data show 60,000 or so distinct CDR3 sequences, 9.5% to 10% seen once. The sample was whole blood, taken in connection with sensitization to the hapten diphenylcyclopropenone (DPC). The receptors were gathered from a man aged 35 to 55 with alopecia areata. Some clones in this sample may be carry-over from other donors' samples.

This clonotype has a count of ten or more. The V and J genes are TRBV12-2 and TRBJ2-7; the table's D call, TRBD2, has no DNA check behind it. TRBV12-2 is recorded as a pseudogene. This CDR3 has 17 amino acids. The CDR3 spells CASRLVPRTSGTYEQYF. CDR3 bases: TGTGCAAGTCGCTTAGTTCCTCGGACTAGCGGCACCTACGAGCAGTACTTC.

This clonotype appeared many times. The J gene is TRBJ2-7, the V gene TRBV9; possibly TRBD1 for D (6 bases). This CDR3 is 17 amino acids long. CDR1 is SGDLS, CDR2 YYNGEE, per germline. Deletions cut 3 bases from V and 2 bases from J, with 21 bases between. DNA for the CDR3: TGTGCCAGCAGCGCGGGCTGGACCGGGACACGTACCTACGAGCAGTACTTC. Amino acid sequence: CASSAGWTGTRTYEQYF. The full variable domain, completed using reference TRBV9 and TRBJ2-7, is DSGVTQTPKHLITATGQRVTLRCSPRSGDLSVYWYQQSLDQGLQFLIQYYNGEERAKGNILERFSAQQFPDLHSELNLSSLELGDSALYFCASSAGWTGTRTYEQYFGPGTRLTVT.

The chain is built from TRBV5-1 and TRBJ2-4; D is undetermined. Trimming stripped 0 bases from V and 11 bases from J, with 15 bases between. The CDR3 is 14 residues long. Germline lookup yields CDR1 SGHRS and CDR2 YFSETQ. The CDR3 DNA sequence: TGCGCCAGCAGCTTGGGAAGGATGGGTGAAGTTCAGTACTTC. It encodes CASSLGRMGEVQYF. Full variable domain (missing parts from reference TRBV5-1 and TRBJ2-4): KAGVTQTPRYLIKTRGQQVTLSCSPISGHRSVSWYQQTPGQGLQFLFEYFSETQRNKGNFPGRFSGRQFSNSRSEMNVSTLELGDSALYLCASSLGRMGEVQYFGAGTRLSVL.

The chain is built from TRBV20-1 and TRBJ2-3; D is unclear. V was shortened by 2 bases and J by 1 base, with 10 bases between the two germline ends. Germline V lookup: CDR1 DFQATT, CDR2 SNEGSKA (reference sequence). The CDR3 sequence is 14 residues long. The CDR3 coding sequence is TGCAGTGCTAGACCCCGCGGCGGCACAGATACGCAGTATTTT. Translating it yields CSARPRGGTDTQYF.

Many counts were recorded for this clonotype. The gene calls are TRBV27 and TRBJ2-1, with TRBD1 matching over 10 bases. The CDR3 runs to 16 residues. The germline CDR1 and CDR2 sequences are MNHEY and SMNVEV (reference sequence). The V segment lost 1 base and the J segment 8 bases; nucleotides outside the gene matches: 8. The CDR3 DNA reads TGTGCCAGCAGTTTATACCCCCCCGGGACAGGGGATGAGCAGTTCTTC. It yields the protein CASSLYPPGTGDEQFF.

This clonotype was picked up many times. J is TRBJ2-7 and V is TRBV28; D is undetermined. Germline CDR1 and CDR2: MDHEN and SYDVKM. Trimming shortened V by 3 bases and J by 3 bases, and 3 bases separated the two germline ends. The CDR3 has 11 amino acids. The DNA of the CDR3 is TGTGCCAGCAGTTTGGACTACGAGCAGTACTTC. Protein: CASSLDYEQYF.

CDR3 nucleotide sequence: TGTGCCAGCAGTCCTGTTAGCGGGAGCTCCTACAATGAGCAGTTCTTC. Amino acids: CASSPVSGSSYNEQFF. V is TRBV28 and J is TRBJ2-1; 9 bases are shared with TRBD2. This CDR3 is 16 amino acids long. The V segment lost 5 bases and the J segment 0 bases; nucleotides outside the gene matches: 5. Per the germline V gene, CDR1 is MDHEN and CDR2 is SYDVKM.

V gene TRBV21-1 combines with J gene TRBJ2-6; TRBD2, the table's D call, was not compared with the DNA. TRBV21-1 is designated a pseudogene. The CDR3 has 19 amino acids. DNA of the CDR3: TGTGCCAGCAGCCTTTATCCGGGACTAGCGGAGAGTGGGGCCAACGTCCTGACTTTC. It is translated as CASSLYPGLAESGANVLTF.

This clonotype was detected ten times or more. The chain uses TRBV20-1 and TRBJ1-5, with D maybe TRBD1 (6 bases). The V gene lost 0 bases and the J gene lost 2 bases, with 17 bases spanning the gap. The CDR3 is 17 amino acids. Per the germline V gene, CDR1 is DFQATT and CDR2 is SNEGSKA (reference sequence). CDR3 region: CSARERGASFRNQPQHF. The CDR3 DNA reads as TGCAGTGCTAGAGAGCGGGGGGCGAGCTTTCGCAATCAGCCCCAGCATTTT.

Ten or more counts support this clonotype. The CDR3 here is CASSYLGGNEQFF. The CDR3 DNA is TGTGCCAGCAGTTACTTAGGTGGGAATGAGCAGTTCTTC. The chain recombines TRBV28 with TRBJ2-1; D gene unclear. The germline V gene encodes CDR1 MDHEN and CDR2 SYDVKM. The V and J ends lost 4 bases and 7 bases respectively, with 11 bases between them. CDR3 size: 13 residues.

The rearrangement joins TRBV3-1 to TRBJ2-1; possibly TRBD2 for D (6 bases). This CDR3 contains 14 residues. The germline gives CDR1 LGHDT, CDR2 YNNKEL (reference sequence). V lost 2 bases and J lost 6, with 11 bases in between. CDR3 sequence: CASSQSLARNEQFF. DNA for the CDR3: TGTGCCAGCAGCCAATCACTAGCTCGCAATGAGCAGTTCTTC.

This clonotype came up a few times. V gene TRBV9 combines with J gene TRBJ2-1; the match to TRBD2 covers 12 bases. This CDR3 has 20 residues. Losses at the gene ends were 1 base for V and 0 bases for J; bases not matched to a gene: 11. The V gene's germline CDR1 is SGDLS and CDR2 YYNGEE. The CDR3 bases are TGTGCCAGCAGCGTAACCGTCGGACTAGCGGGGCTTAGCTCCTACAATGAGCAGTTCTTC. It codes for CASSVTVGLAGLSSYNEQFF.

V is TRBV19 and J is TRBJ2-1, with 7 bases matching TRBD1. V shed 2 bases and J 9 bases; nucleotides not matched to a gene: 1. Germline loops: CDR1 LNHDA, CDR2 SQIVND (reference sequence). The CDR3 loop spans 12 amino acids. CDR3 sequence reads: CASSIRGREQFF. CDR3 bases: TGTGCCAGTAGTATAAGGGGGCGTGAGCAGTTCTTC.

In its sample, this clonotype was seen many times. This chain connects TRBV11-2 to TRBJ2-5; TRBD2 might be the D (6 bases). The CDR3 is made up of 13 amino acids. V dropped 3 bases and J dropped 2 bases, with 7 bases sitting between them. Germline CDR1 SGHAT, CDR2 FQNNGV. CDR3 in DNA: TGTGCCAGCAGCTTCGGAGGGCAAGAGACCCAGTACTTC. Its translation: CASSFGGQETQYF.

This clonotype was seen a handful of times. The rearrangement joins TRBV6-6 to TRBJ1-5, with D possibly TRBD1 on 6 matching bases. V lost 7 bases, J lost 2 bases, and 18 bases lay in between. Germline V lookup: CDR1 MNHNY, CDR2 SVGAGI (reference sequence). CDR3 length equals 16 residues. In DNA form, the CDR3 reads TGTGCCAGCACCTTGCTGGGGGCAAGAGGCAATCAGCCCCAGCATTTT. It translates to CASTLLGARGNQPQHF.